This TCR beta chain is from a study of Graves' ophthalmopathy and Graves' hyperthyroidism. TCR beta CDR3 regions were amplified from RNA transcripts. Second-round multiplex PCR came after a first-round RT-PCR that employed HTBI primers. MiXCR, run by TCRdb on the multiplex PCR reads, gives a single entry per CDR3 protein. The profile shows 210,000 or so distinct CDR3 sequences, 25% to 30% of them singletons. The germline CDR1 and CDR2 sequences are SQVTM and ANQGSEA. CDR3 size: 15 residues. Between the trimmed V and J ends, which lost 4 bases and 4 bases, there was a span of 19 bases. This clonotype occurred many times.

Sequenced material: peripheral blood. The TCR sequence derives from a man between 45 and 60 years old with Graves' ophthalmopathy. The genes are TRBV29-1 and TRBJ2-5; D might be TRBD2 (5 bases). The CDR3 coding sequence is TGCAGCGTTGTGTTAGCGCAGCTCTTTCGAGAGACCCAGTACTTC. It codes for CSVVLAQLFRETQYF.